The subject of this entry is one T cell receptor beta chain. The antigen remains undetermined. Germline V gene data show CDR1 as SGHDN and CDR2 as FVKESK. The CDR3 is 14 amino acids. The ends lost 3 bases at V and 10 bases at J; junction bases unmatched: 9. Method: immunoSEQ multiplex PCR; TCRdb's copy keeps in-frame clones and lacks some. Of 80,000 to 100,000 clones listed, 90% to 95% are singletons. This record belongs to a study of graft-versus-host responses after intestinal transplantation. This receptor was identified in a human donor who was the organ donor for an intestinal transplant. Sample: unstimulated CD4+ T cells sorted from spleen or lymph node cells, taken before transplant. This chain links TRBV14 with TRBJ1-2; the match to TRBD1 covers 9 bases. Here the CDR3 reads CASSHFRDRAIYTF. The CDR3, as DNA: TGTGCCAGCAGCCATTTCCGGGACAGGGCGATCTACACCTTC.